Each of the 26 T cell receptor beta chains below was sequenced from the same sample in a study of OX40 agonist ivuxolimab in advanced cancers. The library was produced with the immunoSEQ multiplex PCR assay. TCRdb re-hosts the immuneACCESS table, in-frame sequences only. Its copies lack some clones; in the studies checked, an unresolved V gene accounts for under half of them, and the cause for the rest is not known. The sample contains 25,000 to 30,000 clones, roughly 84% of them found a single time. The ten largest clones represent 18% of the sample. Source: CD4+ or CD8+ T cells sorted from blood, taken in a trial of the OX40 agonist ivuxolimab. The source of these receptors is an adult with an advanced solid tumor such as melanoma, head and neck, liver or kidney cancer.

This rearrangement joins TRBV5-6 to TRBJ2-1, with 8 bases identical to TRBD2. The ends lost 3 bases at V and 6 bases at J; junction bases unmatched: 5. This CDR3 spans 14 amino acids. Germline CDR1 SGHDT, CDR2 YYEEEE. CDR3 bases: TGTGCCAGCAGCTCTGGACTAGCATCCAATGAGCAGTTCTTC. Its translation: CASSSGLASNEQFF. The complete variable domain, with remaining parts taken from reference TRBV5-6 and TRBJ2-1, reads DAGVTQSPTHLIKTRGQQVTLRCSPKSGHDTVSWYQQALGQGPQFIFQYYEEEERQRGNFPDRFSGHQFPNYSSELNVNALLLGDSALYLCASSSGLASNEQFFGPGTRLTVL.

The V gene is TRBV13, the J gene TRBJ1-4; 8 bases are shared with TRBD1. The CDR3 runs 16 residues. Germline V gene data show CDR1 as PRHDT and CDR2 as FYEKMQ (reference sequence). Trimming cost V 4 bases and J 6 bases; bases outside gene matches: 10. CDR3 DNA sequence: TGTGCCAGCAGCTCCGGCGGACAGGGAGGAGATGAAAAACTGTTTTTT. Translating it yields CASSSGGQGGDEKLFF.

The chain carries TRBV10-3 and TRBJ1-3; D is uncertain. V dropped 5 bases and J dropped 3 bases, with 14 bases sitting between them. This CDR3 region has 15 residues. Germline V CDR1 and CDR2: ENHRY, SYGVKD. Here the CDR3 reads CAISYMEVGGNTIYF. CDR3 DNA sequence: TGTGCCATCAGTTACATGGAGGTTGGTGGAAACACCATATATTTT.

The DNA for the CDR3 is TGTGCCAGCAGCTTAGATGGTGAAAAACTGTTTTTT. It encodes CASSLDGEKLFF. The chain carries TRBV7-6 and TRBJ1-4; D call uncertain. In germline, CDR1 is SGHVS, CDR2 FNYEAQ. Trimming stripped 1 base from V and 7 bases from J, with 4 bases between. The length of the CDR3 is 12 residues.

The rearrangement joins TRBV13 to TRBJ2-7; D unresolved. The CDR3 has 10 residues. The germline V and J ends were trimmed by 4 bases and 2 bases, with 0 bases remaining between them. Germline V gene data show CDR1 as PRHDT and CDR2 as FYEKMQ (reference sequence). The CDR3 sequence: CASSSYEQYF. CDR3 nucleotide sequence: TGTGCCAGCAGCTCCTACGAGCAGTACTTC.

The chain recombines TRBV19 with TRBJ1-5; 11 bases fit TRBD1. The CDR3 totals 17 residues. Trimming at V came to 8 bases and at J to 1 base, leaving 10 bases not matched to a gene. The germline V gene has CDR1 LNHDA and CDR2 SQIVND (reference sequence). This chain's CDR3 is CASLKGQGDGSNQPQHF. The CDR3 DNA reads as TGTGCCAGTTTGAAGGGACAGGGGGATGGAAGCAATCAGCCCCAGCATTTT.

This chain connects TRBV25-1 to TRBJ2-5, with D hard to call. The CDR3 has 14 residues. Germline loops: CDR1 MGHDK, CDR2 SYGVNS. The V end lost 3 bases, the J end lost 3 bases, and 11 bases lay between the germline ends. The CDR3 reads CASSDVAEKETQYF. CDR3 nucleotides: TGTGCCAGCAGTGATGTAGCTGAGAAAGAGACCCAGTACTTC. Full variable domain (outside the CDR3, taken from reference TRBV25-1 and TRBJ2-5): EADIYQTPRYLVIGTGKKITLECSQTMGHDKMYWYQQDPGMELHLIHYSYGVNSTEKGDLSSESTVSRIRTEHFPLTLESARPSHTSQYLCASSDVAEKETQYFGPGTRLLVL.

The chain couples TRBV6-1 to TRBJ1-5, with TRBD1 matching 12 bases. The junction had 11 bases not matched to a gene; V was cut back by 1 base and J by 7 bases. Germline V lookup: CDR1 MNHNS, CDR2 SASEGT. The CDR3 covers 18 residues. The CDR3 DNA follows: TGTGCCAGCAGTGAAGGGGGGGACAGGGGGCTCTATGGACAGCCCCAGCATTTT. Protein sequence: CASSEGGDRGLYGQPQHF.

The chain employs TRBV27 and TRBJ1-2; the match to TRBD1 covers 7 bases. The ends lost 3 bases at V and 8 bases at J; junction bases unmatched: 6. CDR1 MNHEY and CDR2 SMNVEV come from the germline V gene (reference sequence). The CDR3 extends over 13 amino acids. The CDR3, as DNA: TGTGCCAGCAGTTTCGCAGGGGGGAACGGCTACACCTTC. It codes for CASSFAGGNGYTF.

This clone was seen more than once but under ten times. This chain links TRBV4-1 with TRBJ1-4; D is uncertain. The CDR3 consists of 12 residues. CDR1 MGHRA and CDR2 YSYEKL come from the germline V gene. V lost 1 base and J 7 bases, leaving 4 bases between the germline ends. CDR3 region: CASSQGVEKLFF. CDR3 DNA sequence: TGCGCCAGCAGCCAAGGAGTTGAAAAACTGTTTTTT.

V gene TRBV4-1 combines with J gene TRBJ2-2, with a possible D match to TRBD1 (5 bases). Per germline, CDR1 MGHRA and CDR2 YSYEKL. V was cut by 4 bases and J by 1 base, with 10 bases left in between. This CDR3 comprises 15 residues. The CDR3 is CASSPGPMNTGELFF. The CDR3 DNA reads TGCGCCAGCAGCCCAGGGCCGATGAACACCGGGGAGCTGTTTTTT.

This CDR3 is CAITNGTYEQYF. The CDR3 nucleotides read TGTGCCATCACGAACGGAACCTACGAGCAGTACTTC. The chain couples TRBV10-3 to TRBJ2-7, with D uncertain. V was trimmed by 7 bases and J by 2 bases, leaving 9 bases between them. The CDR3 contains 12 residues. Germline loops: CDR1 ENHRY, CDR2 SYGVKD.

The chain is built from TRBV19 and TRBJ2-7; 9 bases agree with TRBD1. Germline V lookup: CDR1 LNHDA, CDR2 SQIVND (reference sequence). V trimming: 8 bases; J trimming: 2 bases; junction bases outside the gene matches: 13. The CDR3 sequence is 16 residues long. CDR3: CASGKRPGQGTYEQYF. The DNA for the CDR3 is TGTGCCAGTGGTAAAAGACCGGGACAGGGAACCTACGAGCAGTACTTC.

This clone has just a few counts. The chain has TRBV4-1 and TRBJ2-2; no firm D call. Germline V lookup: CDR1 MGHRA, CDR2 YSYEKL. Trimming took 0 bases from V and 6 from J, leaving 5 bases between them. The CDR3 has 13 residues. This CDR3 reads CASSQDRAGELFF. The CDR3 DNA follows: TGCGCCAGCAGCCAAGATCGCGCCGGGGAGCTGTTTTTT.

The J gene is TRBJ2-1, the V gene TRBV11-2; D is possibly TRBD2 (7 bases). The CDR3 is made up of 16 amino acids. V lost 4 bases and J lost 4, with 17 bases in between. In germline, CDR1 is SGHAT, CDR2 FQNNGV. As DNA, the CDR3 is TGTGCCAGCAGCTCTAGGGGGGAGGGGGTGTACAATGAGCAGTTCTTC. Translation: CASSSRGEGVYNEQFF.

The CDR3 DNA reads TGTGCCAGCAGCTTAACATCGGGGGCCGAACAGTACTTC. Translation gives CASSLTSGAEQYF. The rearrangement links TRBV7-3 to TRBJ2-7, with D perhaps given as TRBD1 or TRBD2 (6 bases each). Germline CDR1 is SGHTA and CDR2 is FQGTGA. The CDR3 is 13 residues long. Trimming pared 0 bases from V and 10 bases from J, leaving 13 bases between.

V usage is TRBV27 and J usage is TRBJ2-7; TRBD1 or TRBD2 may be the D gene (6 bases each). The ends were cut back, 1 base at V and 7 bases at J, with 17 bases in the middle. The CDR3 has 15 residues. Germline V gene data show CDR1 as MNHEY and CDR2 as SMNVEV (reference sequence). The CDR3 protein is CASSLYVRGPGEQYF. The CDR3 DNA reads as TGTGCCAGCAGTTTATATGTCCGGGGGCCGGGGGAGCAGTACTTC.

This clone was counted a few times. V usage is TRBV21-1 and J usage is TRBJ1-2. TRBV21-1 represents a pseudogene. CDR3 length: 16 residues. The CDR3 is CASSKALRVDLYGYTF. The CDR3 coding sequence is TGTGCCAGCAGCAAAGCGCTAAGGGTTGACCTCTATGGCTACACCTTC.

The J gene is TRBJ1-1, the V gene TRBV19, with D unclear. CDR1 is LNHDA, CDR2 SQIVND, per germline (reference sequence). The CDR3 contains 16 residues. Trimming removed 3 bases at V and 1 base at J, with 15 bases between. The CDR3 region is CASSISRPIPNTEAFF. The CDR3, as DNA: TGTGCCAGTAGTATCAGCCGGCCGATACCGAACACTGAAGCTTTCTTT.

V is TRBV27 and J is TRBJ1-1, with no clear D. This CDR3 has 15 residues. The ends were cut back, 0 bases at V and 0 bases at J, with 8 bases in the middle. Looked up from germline, CDR1 is MNHEY and CDR2 is SMNVEV (reference sequence). The CDR3 DNA reads TGTGCCAGCAGTTTATCCGACACCTTGAACACTGAAGCTTTCTTT. Its protein is CASSLSDTLNTEAFF.

This clone came up a few times. The chain carries TRBV7-3 and TRBJ2-2, with D tentatively TRBD2 (6 bases). Germline-derived CDR1 and CDR2 are SGHTA and FQGTGA. Deletions cut 2 bases from V and 4 bases from J, with 8 bases between. The CDR3 loop spans 14 amino acids. The CDR3 sequence is CASSLGGATGELFF. DNA for the CDR3: TGTGCCAGCAGCTTAGGAGGGGCCACCGGGGAGCTGTTTTTT.

CDR3 region: CASQPEGDYGYTF. The CDR3 nucleotides read TGTGCCAGCCAACCTGAGGGGGACTATGGCTACACCTTC. The chain links TRBV2 to TRBJ1-2; TRBD1 might be the D (6 bases). Trimming left V 8 bases short and J 3 bases short, with 13 bases between. Germline V gives CDR1 SNHLY, CDR2 FYNNEI. The CDR3 runs 13 residues.

The rearrangement uses TRBV10-1 and TRBJ2-3; D uncertain. The CDR3 runs 14 residues. V was shortened by 3 bases and J by 4 bases, with 11 bases between the two germline ends. Germline CDR1 reads WNHNN; CDR2 reads SYGVQD (reference sequence). In DNA, the CDR3 is TGCGCCAGCAGTGATGGGGTTGGGGCAGATACGCAGTATTTT. Its translation: CASSDGVGADTQYF.

This chain links TRBV6-6 with TRBJ2-5; D unresolved. The V end lost 2 bases, the J end lost 3 bases, and 10 bases lay between the germline ends. Per the germline V gene, CDR1 is MNHNY and CDR2 is SVGAGI (reference sequence). This CDR3 is 14 amino acids long. The CDR3 is CASSYLEIEETQYF. Written as DNA, the CDR3 is TGTGCCAGCAGTTACCTAGAGATCGAAGAGACCCAGTACTTC.

The rearrangement uses TRBV5-5 and TRBJ2-7, with D perhaps matching TRBD1 (5 bases). CDR1 and CDR2 (germline): SGHKS, YYEKEE (reference sequence). Trimming pared 2 bases from V and 5 bases from J, leaving 11 bases between. The CDR3 sequence is 13 residues long. The CDR3 DNA sequence: TGTGCCAGCAGCTTTGAAGGGGCCCACGAGCAGTACTTC. Amino acid sequence: CASSFEGAHEQYF. Full variable domain (remainder filled in from reference TRBV5-5 and TRBJ2-7): DAGVTQSPTHLIKTRGQQVTLRCSPISGHKSVSWYQQVLGQGPQFIFQYYEKEERGRGNFPDRFSARQFPNYSSELNVNALLLGDSALYLCASSFEGAHEQYFGPGTRLTVT.

The CDR3, as DNA: TGTGCCAGCAGTGGGACCCAGTACTTC. This gives the protein CASSGTQYF. V usage is TRBV6-6 and J usage is TRBJ2-5; D gene unclear. The ends were cut back, 5 bases at V and 7 bases at J, with 2 bases in the middle. Germline V gene lookup returns CDR1 MNHNY and CDR2 SVGAGI (reference sequence). This CDR3 is 9 amino acids long.